The clone carrying this T cell receptor beta chain was seen only a few times. Its antigen is not known. Populations isolated by sorting all had purity greater than 95%. Expressed TCRB transcripts were sequenced because the entire RNA isolate underwent reverse transcription. The study sequenced naive, central memory and regulatory T cell samples to an average of about 3.8 million reads. TCRdb's copy holds only in-frame clones and misses some; the assay was immunoSEQ multiplex PCR. The sample shows 140,000 or so clones, 10% to 15% of them seen only once. The entry originates in a study of beta chain features in type 1 diabetes. General observations from the study: Researchers reported that naive, central memory and Treg TCRB repertoires appeared more similar in patients than in healthy donors. There was a moderate but significant shortening of TCRB CDR3s in all four CD4+ subsets of Type 1 diabetes patients.

The V gene's germline CDR1 is MNHNS and CDR2 SASEGT. With 6 bases clipped from V and 7 bases from J, the junction kept 5 bases outside the gene matches. The CDR3 loop spans 14 amino acids. The sequencing sample was made of central memory CD4+ T cells from blood. The J gene is TRBJ2-1, the V gene TRBV6-1, with 11 nucleotides matching TRBD1. This TCR was recovered from a man aged 18 to 30 with type 1 diabetes. In nucleotides, the CDR3 is TGTGCCAGCAGGCGAGGACAGGGGGCGAATGAGCAGTTCTTC. As protein: CASRRGQGANEQFF.